This paragraph covers one T cell receptor (beta chain) sequence. As yet, its antigen is unknown. The CDR3 contains 15 residues. V was clipped by 2 bases and J by 4 bases, with 15 bases between them. CDR1 and CDR2 from the germline V gene are SGDLS and YYNGEE. The assay was immunoSEQ multiplex PCR, and TCRdb's table has in-frame clones only and misses some. Seen here are approximately 32,000 clones, roughly 88% observed once, and the top ten hold under 40%. This entry comes from a study of PD-L1 blockade in urothelial cancer. Study background: In the patient group, about 85% of the roughly 30 were males with bladder-origin urothelial cancer. Patients arrived having already received 0 to 3 prior chemotherapy regimens.

Study-wide results and limits: Blood TCR clonality below the median before treatment was a predictor of better survival.

Sequences were derived from PBMCs, sampled around atezolizumab (anti-PD-L1) treatment. This chain uses TRBV9 with TRBJ2-5; D might be TRBD2 (5 bases). The TCR was taken from a man aged 60 to 75 with urothelial cancer. The CDR3 region has the DNA TGTGCCAGCAGCGTGGCCGCGGTAGGAGGAGAGACCCAGTACTTC. This sequence encodes CASSVAAVGGETQYF.